One sample yielded the 5 T cell receptor beta chains listed below, sequenced in a study of shared clonotypes between healthy human individuals. Method: immunoSEQ multiplex PCR; TCRdb's copy keeps in-frame clones and lacks some. The sample holds roughly 2.4 million clones; approximately 96% are singletons and the top ten take roughly 0.13%. The specimen sequenced was naive CD4+ T cells sorted from blood. Subset: CD45RA+ positively selected. The origin of the receptors is a man aged 18 to 30 in good health.

The DNA of the CDR3 is TGTGCCAGCAGCTCCCCGACAGGCAACTCCTACGAGCAGTACTTC. This codes for CASSSPTGNSYEQYF. The chain uses TRBV28 and TRBJ2-7; D may be TRBD1 (6 bases). V lost 6 bases and J lost 0, with 15 bases in between. Germline loops: CDR1 MDHEN, CDR2 SYDVKM. The CDR3 length is 15 residues.

The CDR3 nucleotides read TGTGCTAGTGGCCCGTCTGACCGTGGACTAGCGACTGAGCAGTTCTTC. This codes for CASGPSDRGLATEQFF. The rearrangement joins TRBV12-5 to TRBJ2-1; the match to TRBD2 covers 9 bases. V gave up 6 bases and J gave up 9 bases; unmatched junction bases: 15. Looked up from germline, CDR1 is LGHNT and CDR2 is FRNRAP. This CDR3 has 16 amino acids.

The genes are TRBV2 and TRBJ1-1; possibly TRBD1 for D (6 bases). The CDR3 sequence is 13 residues long. The germline V gene has CDR1 SNHLY and CDR2 FYNNEI. The ends were cut back, 5 bases at V and 5 bases at J, with 12 bases in the middle. CDR3 in DNA: TGTGCCAGCAGTTATCAGGGGAATACTGAAGCTTTCTTT. Translating it yields CASSYQGNTEAFF.

The rearrangement joins TRBV29-1 to TRBJ1-1; possibly TRBD1 for D (5 bases). V was shortened by 4 bases and J by 0 bases, with 9 bases between the two germline ends. This CDR3 is 13 amino acids long. Per the germline V gene, CDR1 is SQVTM and CDR2 is ANQGSEA. CDR3 loop: CSVGRVLNTEAFF. CDR3 nucleotide sequence: TGCAGCGTTGGCAGGGTCTTGAACACTGAAGCTTTCTTT. The whole variable domain, filled in from reference TRBV29-1 and TRBJ1-1, reads SAVISQKPSRDICQRGTSLTIQCQVDSQVTMMFWYRQQPGQSLTLIATANQGSEATYESGFVIDKFPISRPNLTFSTLTVSNMSPEDSSIYLCSVGRVLNTEAFFGQGTRLTVV.

V is TRBV7-2 and J is TRBJ2-1, with 8 bases aligning to TRBD2. This CDR3 comprises 14 residues. Germline CDR1 and CDR2: SGHTA and FQGNSA. The V gene end was trimmed by 10 bases and the J gene end by 3 bases; junction bases not matched to a gene: 8. CDR3 nucleotide sequence: TGTGCCACCGGAGCCGGGACTAGCTACAATGAGCAGTTCTTC. Translated, it gives CATGAGTSYNEQFF. Filled out from reference TRBV7-2 and TRBJ2-1, the complete variable domain reads GAGVSQSPSNKVTEKGKDVELRCDPISGHTALYWYRQSLGQGLEFLIYFQGNSAPDKSGLPSDRFSAERTGGSVSTLTIQRTQQEDSAVYLCATGAGTSYNEQFFGPGTRLTVL.